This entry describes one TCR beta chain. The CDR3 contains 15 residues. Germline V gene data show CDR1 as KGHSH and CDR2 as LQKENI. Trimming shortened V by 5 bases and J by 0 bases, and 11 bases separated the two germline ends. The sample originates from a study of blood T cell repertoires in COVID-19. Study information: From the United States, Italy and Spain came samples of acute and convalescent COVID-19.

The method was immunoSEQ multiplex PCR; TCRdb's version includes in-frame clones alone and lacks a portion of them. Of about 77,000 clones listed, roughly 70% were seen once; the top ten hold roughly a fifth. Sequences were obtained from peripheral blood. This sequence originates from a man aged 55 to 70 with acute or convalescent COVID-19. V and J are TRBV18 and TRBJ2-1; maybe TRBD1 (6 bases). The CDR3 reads CASSEDRSSYNEQFF. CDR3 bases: TGTGCCAGCTCAGAGGACAGAAGCTCCTACAATGAGCAGTTCTTC.